The subject of this entry is one TCR beta chain. Authors' methods: Reference gene primer amplification gave estimated nucleated cell counts. Here immunoSEQ multiplex PCR was the method, and the copy in TCRdb shows in-frame clones only, minus some. V, J and clone size are those of that table, while D and trimming were read from the DNA. This table has about 35,000 clones, 80% to 95% appearing once. The data belong to a study of blood T cell repertoires in COVID-19. Study-wide background: Sources were T cells, B-cell-depleted T cells, or PBMCs; the material itself was cDNA or gDNA.

CDR3 length: 14 amino acids. Germline V CDR1 and CDR2: DFQATT, SNEGSKA (reference sequence). V shed 3 bases, J shed 0 bases, and the junction held 3 bases outside the gene matches. The TCR was taken from a man between 50 and 59 years old with active COVID-19. Sequenced sample: peripheral blood. The rearrangement links TRBV20-1 to TRBJ1-2; 8 bases map to TRBD1. CDR3: CSASLGQANYGYTF. The CDR3 DNA reads TGCAGTGCTAGTTTGGGACAGGCTAACTATGGCTACACCTTC.